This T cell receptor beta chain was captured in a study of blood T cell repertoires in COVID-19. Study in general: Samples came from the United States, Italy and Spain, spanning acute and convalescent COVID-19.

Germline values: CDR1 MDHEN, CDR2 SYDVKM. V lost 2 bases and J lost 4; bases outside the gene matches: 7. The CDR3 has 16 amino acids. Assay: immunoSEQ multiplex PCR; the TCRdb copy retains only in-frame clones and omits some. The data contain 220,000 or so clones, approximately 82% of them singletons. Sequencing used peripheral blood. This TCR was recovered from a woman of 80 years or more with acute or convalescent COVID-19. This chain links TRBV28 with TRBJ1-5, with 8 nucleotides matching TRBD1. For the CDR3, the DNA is TGTGCCAGCAGTTTAAGGCCAGGGGGCGCGAATCAGCCCCAGCATTTT. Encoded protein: CASSLRPGGANQPQHF.